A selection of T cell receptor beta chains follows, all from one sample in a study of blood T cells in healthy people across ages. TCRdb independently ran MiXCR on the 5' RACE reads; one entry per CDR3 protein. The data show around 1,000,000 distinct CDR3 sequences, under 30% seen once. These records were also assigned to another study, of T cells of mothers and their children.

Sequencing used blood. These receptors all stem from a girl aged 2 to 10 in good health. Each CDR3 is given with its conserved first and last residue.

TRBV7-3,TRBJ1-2,CASSAGTDSYGYTF
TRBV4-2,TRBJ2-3,CASSLGLESTSGGDTQYF
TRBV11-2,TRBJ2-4,CASSLEGRTNIQYF
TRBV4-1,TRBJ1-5,CASSQVATGYSNQPQHF
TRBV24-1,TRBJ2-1,CATSDSPGAYNEQFF
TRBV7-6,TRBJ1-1,CASSREAGVGTEAFF
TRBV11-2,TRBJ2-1,CASSLGGLARSSYNEQFF
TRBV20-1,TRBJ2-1,CSARDPGGGSYNEQFF
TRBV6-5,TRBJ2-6,CASSYSSGAGANVLTF
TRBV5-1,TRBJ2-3,CASSLSGPPSTDTQYF
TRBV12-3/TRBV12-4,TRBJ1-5,CASSLAFYQPQHF
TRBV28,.,CASSPLLGVNEQYF
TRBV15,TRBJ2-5,CATAPGGETQCF
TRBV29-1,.,CSVVSFQGYEQYF
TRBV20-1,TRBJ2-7,CSAEDGPAEQYF
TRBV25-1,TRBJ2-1,CATSLGYNEQFF
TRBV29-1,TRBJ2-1,CSVSYPSYNEQFF
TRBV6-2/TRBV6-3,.,CASSRRGTRLSGNEQFF
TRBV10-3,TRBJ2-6,CAISEGEYSGANVLTF
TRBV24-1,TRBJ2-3,CATEDIRTDTQYF
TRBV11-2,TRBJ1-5,CASSYGLNQPQHF
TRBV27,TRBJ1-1,CASSPGFGTEAFF
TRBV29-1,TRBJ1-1,CSVPDSHEAFF
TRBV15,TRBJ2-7,CATSRDNREQYF
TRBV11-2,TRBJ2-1,CASSIWLTSGNWDEQFF
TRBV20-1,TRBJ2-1,CSARRLGHEQFF
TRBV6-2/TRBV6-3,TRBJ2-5,CASSYRPDEQYF
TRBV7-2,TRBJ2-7,CASSTRQGGLEQYF
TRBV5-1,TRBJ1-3,CASNWKSRDSSSGNTIYF
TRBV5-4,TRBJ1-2,CASSPNEQGRNGYTF
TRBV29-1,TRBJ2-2,CSVEWGRSTGELFF
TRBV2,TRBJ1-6,CASRAGTQNSPLHF
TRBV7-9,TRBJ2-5,CASSLKGVPETQYF
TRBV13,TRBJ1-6,CASSTGTVNSPLHF
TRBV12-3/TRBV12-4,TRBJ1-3,CASSPTVTGGYLSGNTIYF
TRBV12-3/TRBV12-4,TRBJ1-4,CASSTTPEGTKLVF
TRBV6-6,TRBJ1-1,CASSRDRGPEAFF
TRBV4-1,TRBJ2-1,CASSQGQLSYNEQFF
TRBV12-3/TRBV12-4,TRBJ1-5,CASSLQGHQPQHF
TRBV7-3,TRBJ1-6,CASSLSAGAGSPLHF
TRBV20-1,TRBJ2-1,CSASRDISYNEQFF
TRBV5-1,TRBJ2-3,CASSFTSGATTDTQYF
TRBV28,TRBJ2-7,CASSLMRASSYEQYF
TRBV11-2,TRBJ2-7,CASSSRTAYEQYF
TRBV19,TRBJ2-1,CASSMGGFLYNEQFF
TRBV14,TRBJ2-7,CASSPSWTGYEGYEQYF
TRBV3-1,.,CASSQGFGGGPNEQFF
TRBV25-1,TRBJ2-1,CASTELAGDEQFF
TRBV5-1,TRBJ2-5,CASSFTASGPGGTQYF
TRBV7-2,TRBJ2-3,CASPLTGVGIDTQYF
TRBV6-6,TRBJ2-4,CASTDKSGKYSKNIQYF
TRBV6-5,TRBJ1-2,CASFDGGSENYGYTF
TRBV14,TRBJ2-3,CASSDRLGTDTQYF
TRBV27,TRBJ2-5,CASSFAGGRETQYF
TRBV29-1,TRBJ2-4,CSVEYWDRLAKNIQYF
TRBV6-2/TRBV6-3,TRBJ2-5,CASSYVRSQETQYF
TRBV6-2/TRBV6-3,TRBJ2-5,CASSSPQAGLAVRKTQYF